These 19 T cell receptor beta chains originate from one sample sequenced in a study of cytomegalovirus exposure and HLA in healthy donors. Use of 60 Vbeta and 13 Jbeta primers characterized the PCR. The repertoire was sequenced with immunoSEQ multiplex PCR; TCRdb's copy has only in-frame clones and lacks some. The sample consists of under 150,000 clones, about 81% of them appearing once. Sequenced: PBMCs. The receptors derive from a woman aged 35 to 49 in good health and CMV-seropositive.

The genes are TRBV9 and TRBJ2-1, with D unresolved. V was cut by 0 bases and J by 3 bases, with 10 bases left in between. CDR3 length equals 15 residues. CDR1 and CDR2 from the germline V gene are SGDLS and YYNGEE. This chain's CDR3 is CASSVVDSHYNEQFF. The CDR3 nucleotides read TGTGCCAGCAGCGTAGTAGACTCTCACTACAATGAGCAGTTCTTC.

In its sample, this clone was seen a few times. V gene TRBV25-1 combines with J gene TRBJ2-5; no firm D call. Germline V gene sequence: CDR1 MGHDK, CDR2 SYGVNS. CDR3 length equals 13 residues. The V gene lost 3 bases and the J gene lost 7 bases, with 12 bases spanning the gap. CDR3 loop: CASSEAAARTQYF. CDR3 bases: TGTGCCAGCAGTGAGGCCGCGGCTAGGACCCAGTACTTC.

The chain couples TRBV7-3 to TRBJ2-2; TRBD1 aligns across 8 bases. The J segment lost 5 bases and the V segment lost 4 bases, leaving 9 bases of the junction unmatched. Per the germline V gene, CDR1 is SGHTA and CDR2 is FQGTGA. The CDR3 is 16 residues long. As DNA, the CDR3 is TGTGCCAGCAGCTCCCCGGACAGGGAGGATACCGGGGAGCTGTTTTTT. It yields the protein CASSSPDREDTGELFF.

V and J are TRBV7-9 and TRBJ1-5; D call uncertain. Trimming removed 0 bases from V and 6 bases from J, with 9 bases in between. Germline-derived CDR1 and CDR2 are SEHNR and FQNEAQ (reference sequence). The CDR3 consists of 14 residues. The CDR3 loop is CASSLAGSGQPQHF. CDR3 in DNA: TGTGCCAGCAGCTTAGCCGGGTCTGGTCAGCCCCAGCATTTT.

The chain employs TRBV30 and TRBJ1-1; tentative D call: TRBD1 (5 bases). CDR3 size: 13 residues. Trimming stripped 0 bases from V and 5 bases from J, with 10 bases between. In germline, CDR1 is GTSNPN, CDR2 SVGIG (reference sequence). The CDR3 reads CAWSVGLGTEAFF. CDR3 coding DNA: TGTGCCTGGAGTGTGGGGCTAGGGACTGAAGCTTTCTTT.

V usage is TRBV19 and J usage is TRBJ1-6, with D uncertain. There are 16 residues in the CDR3. Deletions cut 5 bases from V and 0 bases from J, with 11 bases between. Germline V gene sequence: CDR1 LNHDA, CDR2 SQIVND (reference sequence). The CDR3 protein is CASSRQVSSYNSPLHF. In nucleotides, the CDR3 is TGTGCCAGTAGTCGTCAGGTCAGCTCCTATAATTCACCCCTCCACTTT.

This clone was recorded only once. This chain connects TRBV6-5 to TRBJ1-1, with 8 nucleotides matching TRBD1. From germline, CDR1 is MNHEY and CDR2 SVGAGI. V was clipped by 2 bases and J by 11 bases; unmatched bases: 4. The CDR3 loop spans 12 amino acids. Here the CDR3 reads CASSYGTGGAFF. The CDR3 DNA sequence: TGTGCCAGCAGTTACGGGACAGGCGGGGCTTTCTTT.

The chain joins TRBV28 to TRBJ1-1; no definite D call. V lost 6 bases, J lost 3 bases, and 14 bases lay in between. CDR3 length equals 14 residues. Germline CDR1 and CDR2: MDHEN and SYDVKM. The CDR3: CASSLTSYDTEAFF. CDR3 bases: TGTGCCAGCAGCCTAACCTCATATGACACTGAAGCTTTCTTT.

The chain combines TRBV27 with TRBJ2-7; no clear D. The CDR3 consists of 12 residues. The V gene's germline CDR1 is MNHEY and CDR2 SMNVEV (reference sequence). The V end was cut by 5 bases, the J end by 1 base, with 6 bases between. The CDR3 loop reads CASSGQSYEQYF. CDR3 sequence (DNA): TGTGCCAGCAGTGGTCAGTCCTACGAGCAGTACTTC.

The gene calls are TRBV27 and TRBJ2-7, with 8 bases that match TRBD2. Germline trimming cut 3 bases from V and 0 bases from J; bases unmatched to any gene: 1. CDR1 MNHEY and CDR2 SMNVEV come from the germline V gene (reference sequence). The CDR3 consists of 14 residues. The chain's CDR3 is CASSFGRDSYEQYF. The CDR3 coding sequence is TGTGCCAGCAGTTTCGGGAGGGACTCCTACGAGCAGTACTTC.

In its sample, this clone was seen once. V gene TRBV29-1 combines with J gene TRBJ2-7; 7 positions match TRBD2. CDR1 and CDR2 from the germline V gene are SQVTM and ANQGSEA. V lost 4 bases and J lost 5; bases outside the gene matches: 5. The CDR3 has 12 amino acids. CDR3 loop: CSVVGGIDEQYF. In DNA form, the CDR3 reads TGCAGCGTTGTGGGGGGGATCGACGAGCAGTACTTC.

This chain links TRBV5-1 with TRBJ2-7, with D possibly matching TRBD1 (6 bases). Germline V lookup: CDR1 SGHRS, CDR2 YFSETQ. The CDR3 has 13 amino acids. V dropped 5 bases and J dropped 6 bases, with 15 bases sitting between them. The CDR3 loop reads CASRPMEGGEQYF. The CDR3 DNA reads TGCGCCAGCAGACCCATGGAAGGGGGCGAGCAGTACTTC.

The CDR3 protein is CASSYPGLANNEQFF. The CDR3 DNA reads as TGTGCCAGCAGCTACCCGGGACTAGCAAACAATGAGCAGTTCTTC. The chain recombines TRBV11-3 with TRBJ2-1; 9 positions agree with TRBD2. The V segment lost 4 bases and the J segment 5 bases; nucleotides outside the gene matches: 6. Germline V gene lookup returns CDR1 SGHNT and CDR2 YENEEA. The CDR3 is 15 residues long.

The chain carries TRBV7-9 and TRBJ2-5; 11 positions match TRBD2. Germline loops: CDR1 SEHNR, CDR2 FQNEAQ (reference sequence). The CDR3 has 17 residues. Germline trimming cut 4 bases from V and 2 bases from J; bases unmatched to any gene: 9. CDR3 loop: CASSSTSGDLLQETQYF. CDR3 bases: TGTGCCAGCAGCTCGACTAGCGGGGACCTTCTTCAAGAGACCCAGTACTTC.

V and J are TRBV11-2 and TRBJ2-5, with D possibly being TRBD2 (6 bases). The ends were cut back, 5 bases at V and 2 bases at J, with 9 bases in the middle. In germline, CDR1 is SGHAT, CDR2 FQNNGV. The CDR3 loop spans 13 amino acids. The CDR3 nucleotides read TGTGCCAGCAGCACTGGGACTCAAGAGACCCAGTACTTC. This codes for CASSTGTQETQYF.

This clone was observed a handful of times. The rearrangement uses TRBV25-1 and TRBJ2-7; D is possibly TRBD1 (5 bases). V lost 2 bases, J lost 0 bases, and 11 bases lay in between. Germline V gives CDR1 MGHDK, CDR2 SYGVNS. The CDR3 has 15 residues. CDR3 region: CASSEGQGASYEQYF. In DNA form, the CDR3 reads TGTGCCAGCAGTGAAGGCCAAGGGGCCTCCTACGAGCAGTACTTC.

The V gene is TRBV29-1, the J gene TRBJ2-5; 11 positions match TRBD1. Germline loops: CDR1 SQVTM, CDR2 ANQGSEA. V was pared by 7 bases and J by 12 bases, with 13 bases of the junction left unmatched. The CDR3 spans 13 residues. CDR3 nucleotide sequence: TGCAGCGCACGGACAGGGGGCCCCTCTCTCGAGTACTTC. Its translation is CSARTGGPSLEYF.

This clone has just a few counts. This sequence joins TRBV27 and TRBJ2-3, with 7 bases aligning to TRBD1. The trim removed 4 bases at V and 1 base at J, leaving 2 bases unmatched. The CDR3 runs to 14 residues. Per the germline V gene, CDR1 is MNHEY and CDR2 is SMNVEV (reference sequence). Here the CDR3 DNA reads TGTGCCAGCAGTTATCAGGGGGGCACAGATACGCAGTATTTT. It yields the protein CASSYQGGTDTQYF.

This chain joins TRBV19 and TRBJ1-2; D may be TRBD1 (5 bases). From germline, CDR1 is LNHDA and CDR2 SQIVND (reference sequence). This CDR3 is 15 amino acids long. Trimming took 3 bases from V and 0 from J, leaving 11 bases between them. The CDR3 sequence is CASSIDGATNYGYTF. The CDR3 DNA reads as TGTGCCAGTAGTATCGATGGGGCAACTAACTATGGCTACACCTTC. The complete variable domain, with remaining parts taken from reference TRBV19 and TRBJ1-2, reads DGGITQSPKYLFRKEGQNVTLSCEQNLNHDAMYWYRQDPGQGLRLIYYSQIVNDFQKGDIAEGYSVSREKKESFPLTVTSAQKNPTAFYLCASSIDGATNYGYTFGSGTRLTVV.